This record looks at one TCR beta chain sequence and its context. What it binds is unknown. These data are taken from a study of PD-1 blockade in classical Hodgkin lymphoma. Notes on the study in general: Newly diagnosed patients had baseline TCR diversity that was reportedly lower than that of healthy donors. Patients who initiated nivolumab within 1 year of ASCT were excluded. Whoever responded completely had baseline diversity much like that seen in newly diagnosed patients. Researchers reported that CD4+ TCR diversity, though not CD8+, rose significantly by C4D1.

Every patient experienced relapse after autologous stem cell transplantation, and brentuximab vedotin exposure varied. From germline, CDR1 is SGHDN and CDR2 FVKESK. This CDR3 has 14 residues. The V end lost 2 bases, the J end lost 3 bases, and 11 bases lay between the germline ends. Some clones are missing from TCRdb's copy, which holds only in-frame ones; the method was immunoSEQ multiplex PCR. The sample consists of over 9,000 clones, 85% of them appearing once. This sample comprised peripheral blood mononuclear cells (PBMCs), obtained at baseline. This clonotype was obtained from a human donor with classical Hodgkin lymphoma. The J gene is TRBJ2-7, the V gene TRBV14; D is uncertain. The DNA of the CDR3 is TGTGCCAGCAGCCAAACCGGGCCGAGCTACGAGCAGTACTTC. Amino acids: CASSQTGPSYEQYF.